This T cell receptor (beta chain) comes out of a study of blood T cell repertoires in COVID-19. The wider study: There were acute and convalescent COVID-19 samples, and they came from the United States, Italy and Spain. T cells, B-cell-depleted T cells, or PBMCs provided the cDNA or gDNA that served as material.

V was clipped by 2 bases and J by 10 bases; unmatched bases: 11. The germline gives CDR1 SGHRS, CDR2 YFSETQ. This CDR3 has 14 residues. Seattle cases were enrolled at active infection and followed longitudinally. Study processing details: Reference gene primer amplification gave estimated nucleated cell counts. Some clones are missing from TCRdb's copy, which holds only in-frame ones; the method was immunoSEQ multiplex PCR. That table furnishes V, J and clone size, whereas the DNA furnished D and trimming. The table has 97,000 or so clones, about nine tenths seen once. This sequence originates from a woman in her fifties or sixties with COVID-19, enrolled during active disease. The V gene is TRBV5-1, the J gene TRBJ1-1; 7 bases agree with TRBD1. Sequencing used peripheral blood. The CDR3, as DNA: TGCGCCAGCAGCTTCGGACTTGACAGGGTCGTAGCTTTCTTT. This sequence encodes CASSFGLDRVVAFF. The full variable domain, in which reference TRBV5-1 and TRBJ1-1 provide the parts outside the CDR3, is KAGVTQTPRYLIKTRGQQVTLSCSPISGHRSVSWYQQTPGQGLQFLFEYFSETQRNKGNFPGRFSGRQFSNSRSEMNVSTLELGDSALYLCASSFGLDRVVAFFGQGTRLTVV.